Shown below are 20 T cell receptor beta chains from a single sample sequenced in a study. MiXCR, applied by TCRdb to the 5' RACE reads, yields one record per CDR3 protein. The sample includes 60,000 to 65,000 distinct CDR3 sequences, roughly 30% of them seen just once. The sample comprised tumor-infiltrating naive CD4+ T cells sorted from the breast tumor. Subset noted: naive CD4+ T cells, CD4+CD45RA+CD25-. The receptors originated from a female donor with breast cancer.

This clonotype was seen more than once but under ten times. This rearrangement joins TRBV12-3 or TRBV12-4 to TRBJ2-2; TRBD1 aligns across 10 bases. Germline trimming cut 7 bases from V and 0 bases from J; bases unmatched to any gene: 5. CDR3 length: 16 residues. CDR3 nucleotide sequence: TGTGCCAGCAACGACAGGGGGCTCACGAACACCGGGGAGCTGTTTTTT. This encodes CASNDRGLTNTGELFF.

Many counts were recorded for this clonotype. V usage is TRBV10-3 and J usage is TRBJ2-1; D unresolved. Germline assignment: CDR1 ENHRY and CDR2 SYGVKD. This CDR3 region has 11 residues. Trimming pared 5 bases from V and 5 bases from J, leaving 4 bases between. The CDR3 DNA follows: TGTGCCATCAGTTCGGACAATGAGCAGTTCTTC. It encodes CAISSDNEQFF.

The CDR3 bases are TGTGCCAGCAGCTCGCGGAATGGGCGCCCGGTCGAGGATACGCAGTATTTT. As protein: CASSSRNGRPVEDTQYF. The chain recombines TRBV7-2 with TRBJ2-3; D gene unclear. This CDR3 is built from 17 residues. V lost 4 bases, J lost 6 bases, and 23 bases lay in between. Germline CDR1 SGHTA, CDR2 FQGNSA.

The CDR3 reads CASSQDGDRGKFF. CDR3 nucleotide sequence: TGCGCCAGCAGCCAAGACGGCGACAGGGGAAAATTCTTC. V is TRBV4-3 and J is TRBJ2-1; TRBD1 agrees at 8 bases. The CDR3 runs to 13 residues. With V trimmed by 0 bases and J by 16 bases, 8 bases remained unmatched. CDR1 is LGHNA, CDR2 YSLEER, per germline.

V gene TRBV5-1 combines with J gene TRBJ2-1; 7 positions agree with TRBD1. The CDR3 has 13 amino acids. V lost 7 bases to trimming and J lost 5 bases; unmatched junction nucleotides: 6. The germline gives CDR1 SGHRS, CDR2 YFSETQ. The CDR3 sequence is CASARQGDNEQFF. The CDR3, as DNA: TGCGCCAGCGCGAGACAGGGCGACAATGAGCAGTTCTTC.

This clonotype was counted between two and nine times. The genes are TRBV5-1 and TRBJ1-3, with 7 nucleotides matching TRBD1. Trimming took 4 bases from V and 0 from J; bases not matched to a gene: 4. This CDR3 is 15 amino acids long. The germline gives CDR1 SGHRS, CDR2 YFSETQ. The DNA for the CDR3 is TGCGCCAGCAGCATCCGGACAGGCTCTGGAAACACCATATATTTT. This encodes CASSIRTGSGNTIYF.

The V and J genes are TRBV7-2 and TRBJ2-7; no clear D gene. V was shortened by 1 base and J by 6 bases, with 13 bases between the two germline ends. CDR3 length: 14 amino acids. Germline V gene sequence: CDR1 SGHTA, CDR2 FQGNSA. The CDR3 sequence is CASSLDSVGREQYF. DNA for the CDR3: TGTGCCAGCAGCTTAGATTCGGTAGGACGCGAGCAGTACTTC.

This clonotype was seen at least ten times. The chain links TRBV7-2 to TRBJ1-2; 9 bases are shared with TRBD1. The trim removed 5 bases at V and 5 bases at J, leaving 9 bases unmatched. This CDR3 contains 15 residues. Per the germline V gene, CDR1 is SGHTA and CDR2 is FQGNSA. The CDR3 is CASSPQGQGRYGYTF. CDR3 sequence (DNA): TGTGCCAGCAGCCCGCAGGGACAGGGAAGGTATGGCTACACCTTC.

The chain links TRBV2 to TRBJ1-2, with D uncertain. This CDR3 spans 11 amino acids. CDR1 is SNHLY, CDR2 FYNNEI, per germline. V was pared by 7 bases and J by 0 bases, with 3 bases between. The CDR3 DNA is TGTGCCAGCACTTCTAACTATGGCTACACCTTC. Its translation: CASTSNYGYTF.

This clonotype was counted a few times. The J gene is TRBJ2-7, the V gene TRBV5-1; TRBD2 matches 8 bases. Germline loops: CDR1 SGHRS, CDR2 YFSETQ. The J segment lost 1 base and the V segment lost 0 bases, leaving 3 bases of the junction unmatched. The CDR3 is 15 amino acids. The CDR3 loop reads CASSLAGTRSYEQYF. CDR3 in DNA: TGCGCCAGCAGCTTGGCAGGGACTAGATCCTACGAGCAGTACTTC.

In this sample, this clonotype is medium-sized (0.01 to 0.1%). V is TRBV6-6 and J is TRBJ2-7, with TRBD1 as a possible D gene (6 bases). Germline CDR1 MNHNY, CDR2 SVGAGI (reference sequence). V was clipped by 6 bases and J by 5 bases, with 8 bases between them. The CDR3 contains 11 residues. Here the CDR3 reads CASRYRDEQYF. The CDR3 DNA reads TGTGCCAGCAGGTACAGGGACGAGCAGTACTTC.

The table lists this clonotype with a few counts. V is TRBV20-1 and J is TRBJ2-1; D remains ambiguous. V lost 4 bases and J lost 4, with 5 bases in between. The CDR3 extends over 11 amino acids. Germline V lookup: CDR1 DFQATT, CDR2 SNEGSKA (reference sequence). The CDR3 DNA sequence: TGCAGTGCTACCGTTTACAATGAGCAGTTCTTC. This translates into CSATVYNEQFF.

The chain combines TRBV5-6 with TRBJ1-3; possibly TRBD1 for D (6 bases). CDR1 SGHDT and CDR2 YYEEEE come from the germline V gene. Deletions cut 3 bases from V and 2 bases from J, with 18 bases between. The CDR3 totals 17 residues. The CDR3 sequence: CASSSLGGALAGNTIYF. CDR3 sequence (DNA): TGTGCCAGCAGCTCGTTGGGGGGGGCTTTGGCTGGAAACACCATATATTTT.

The gene calls are TRBV7-6 and TRBJ2-7, with a possible D match to TRBD1 (7 bases). Germline values: CDR1 SGHVS, CDR2 FNYEAQ. CDR3 length equals 15 residues. The ends were cut back, 3 bases at V and 6 bases at J, with 18 bases in the middle. CDR3 in DNA: TGTGCCAGCAGCTTTTCGGTGTCAGGGGGAGGCGAGCAGTACTTC. Its protein is CASSFSVSGGGEQYF.

The CDR3 protein is CASSPKEAWTVEAFF. The CDR3 DNA is TGTGCCAGCAGCCCGAAGGAAGCGTGGACAGTTGAAGCTTTCTTT. This rearrangement joins TRBV5-6 to TRBJ1-1; tentatively, D is TRBD1 (6 bases). In germline, CDR1 is SGHDT, CDR2 YYEEEE. The V end lost 4 bases, the J end lost 7 bases, and 20 bases lay between the germline ends. This CDR3 has 15 amino acids.

This clonotype has a count of ten or more. The J gene is TRBJ1-2, the V gene TRBV9, with D possibly matching TRBD1 (6 bases). CDR1 SGDLS and CDR2 YYNGEE come from the germline V gene. The CDR3 runs 13 residues. The V and J ends lost 4 bases and 4 bases respectively, with 11 bases between them. In DNA form, the CDR3 reads TGTGCCAGCAGCCAGGGACACAGCTATGGCTACACCTTC. Residues: CASSQGHSYGYTF.

The sample holds many counts of this clonotype. The chain couples TRBV6-1 to TRBJ1-4, with D perhaps TRBD1 (6 bases). The V end was cut by 2 bases, the J end by 2 bases, with 12 bases between. Germline loops: CDR1 MNHNS, CDR2 SASEGT. This CDR3 contains 16 residues. CDR3 in amino acids: CASSERGGETNEKLFF. DNA of the CDR3: TGTGCCAGCAGTGAACGAGGGGGAGAGACTAATGAAAAACTGTTTTTT.

The J gene is TRBJ1-2, the V gene TRBV7-9, with D maybe TRBD1 (5 bases). Germline loops: CDR1 SEHNR, CDR2 FQNEAQ (reference sequence). The CDR3 contains 13 residues. The germline V and J ends were trimmed by 5 bases and 7 bases, with 14 bases remaining between them. CDR3 amino acids: CASSTLEDSGYTF. The CDR3 DNA reads as TGTGCCAGCAGCACACTAGAAGACAGTGGCTACACCTTC.

This clonotype was counted only a few times. This chain uses TRBV12-3 or TRBV12-4 with TRBJ2-1; D unclear. The V end lost 7 bases, the J end lost 5 bases, and 15 bases lay between the germline ends. The CDR3 consists of 14 residues. CDR3 DNA: TGTGCCAGCATCCCTGGCCTGAATAACAATGAGCAGTTCTTC. Translating gives CASIPGLNNNEQFF.

In the case of this clonotype: This may come from a read error, since a much larger clone is one base off. Lacking the conserved final phenylalanine or tryptophan, this CDR3 likely reflects a read error. The chain joins TRBV9 to TRBJ1-5; D call uncertain. Germline-derived CDR1 and CDR2 are SGDLS and YYNGEE. The CDR3 is 15 residues long. Trimming shortened V by 1 base and J by 1 base, and 9 bases separated the two germline ends. In nucleotides, the CDR3 is TGTGCCAGCAGCGTAATGAAAGGGAGCAATCAGCCCCAGCATCTT. The encoded protein is CASSVMKGSNQPQHL.